A single sample gave rise to the 20 T cell receptor beta chains below, sequenced in a study of T-cell reconstitution after alpha-beta-depleted transplantation in children. Preparation of the TCRbeta library was carried out with unique molecular identifiers. TCRdb analysed the PCR reads with MiXCR anew, one entry per CDR3 protein. This sample has approximately 250,000 distinct CDR3 sequences; 20% to 30% occur once, and the top ten carry 2.6%. This specimen was PBMCs, taken before TCRalphabeta/CD19-depleted stem cell transplant. The source is a girl aged 2-15 years with Fanconi anemia, due to receive a stem cell transplant.

This clonotype has at least ten counts. V usage is TRBV9 and J usage is TRBJ1-5; D is unresolved. CDR1 SGDLS and CDR2 YYNGEE come from the germline V gene. This CDR3 has 14 amino acids. V lost 5 bases to trimming and J lost 0 bases, with 9 bases between them. The CDR3 region is CASSADPSNQPQHF. The CDR3 nucleotides read TGTGCCAGCAGTGCGGACCCTAGCAATCAGCCCCAGCATTTT.

This clonotype was counted many times. This CDR3 reads CAIRGAANEKLFF. DNA for the CDR3: TGTGCCATCCGGGGGGCCGCTAATGAAAAACTGTTTTTT. This sequence joins TRBV28 and TRBJ1-4, with a tentative D call TRBD1 (6 bases). This CDR3 has 13 residues. Germline V gene lookup returns CDR1 MDHEN and CDR2 SYDVKM. The ends were cut back, 10 bases at V and 3 bases at J, with 12 bases in the middle.

The CDR3 spells CASSQEGGPSSSYNEQFF. CDR3 bases: TGTGCCAGCAGCCAAGAAGGGGGGCCCTCAAGCTCCTACAATGAGCAGTTCTTC. The chain uses TRBV4-2 and TRBJ2-1; D may match TRBD1 or TRBD2 (6 bases each). Trimming stripped 0 bases from V and 0 bases from J, with 15 bases between. There are 18 residues in the CDR3. CDR1 and CDR2 from the germline V gene are LGHNA and YNFKEQ.

This clonotype appeared many times. The chain joins TRBV12-3 or TRBV12-4 to TRBJ2-7; D uncertain. CDR3 size: 11 residues. Trimming stripped 3 bases from V and 5 bases from J, with 5 bases between. The CDR3 nucleotides are TGTGCCAGCAGTTTCACGGACGAGCAGTACTTC. It translates to CASSFTDEQYF.

At least ten counts were recorded for this clonotype. The rearrangement links TRBV29-1 to TRBJ2-7; D uncertain. The CDR3 runs 13 residues. V was clipped by 2 bases and J by 2 bases, with 10 bases between them. The germline V gene encodes CDR1 SQVTM and CDR2 ANQGSEA. The CDR3 reads CSVENGDPYEQYF. The CDR3 DNA reads as TGCAGCGTTGAAAACGGCGACCCCTACGAGCAGTACTTC.

This clonotype was seen ten or more times. The chain links TRBV29-1 to TRBJ2-1, with 9 bases identical to TRBD1. Trimming took 3 bases from V and 9 from J; bases not matched to a gene: 9. The length of the CDR3 is 14 residues. CDR1 SQVTM and CDR2 ANQGSEA come from the germline V gene. Here the CDR3 DNA reads TGCAGCGTTGAGTGGGACAGGGAGGCGTTTGAGCAGTTCTTC. Its protein is CSVEWDREAFEQFF.

This clonotype has at least ten counts. The CDR3 region is CSVVGPGIQETQYF. CDR3 nucleotide sequence: TGCAGCGTTGTGGGGCCAGGAATCCAAGAGACCCAGTACTTC. The chain employs TRBV29-1 and TRBJ2-5; D possibly corresponds to TRBD1 (5 bases). Germline assignment: CDR1 SQVTM and CDR2 ANQGSEA. This CDR3 is built from 14 residues. Trimming stripped 4 bases from V and 1 base from J, with 13 bases between.

This rearrangement joins TRBV12-3 or TRBV12-4 to TRBJ2-3, with 12 bases fitting TRBD2. The CDR3 sequence is 19 residues long. V was clipped by 7 bases and J by 1 base; unmatched bases: 15. DNA for the CDR3: TGTGCCAGCACCCTAAGGCTAGCGGGAGGGGTGGGGCGCACAGATACGCAGTATTTT. Protein: CASTLRLAGGVGRTDTQYF.

This clonotype was detected a few times. The chain has TRBV7-3 and TRBJ2-7, with 7 nucleotides matching TRBD2. CDR1 and CDR2 from the germline V gene are SGHTA and FQGTGA. This CDR3 comprises 15 residues. With V trimmed by 1 base and J by 4 bases, 7 bases remained unmatched. In DNA form, the CDR3 reads TGTGCCAGCAGCTTAAGCGGGGTCGGGGGGTACGAGCAGTACTTC. This sequence encodes CASSLSGVGGYEQYF.

This chain links TRBV29-1 with TRBJ2-3; D is undetermined. Germline CDR1 is SQVTM and CDR2 is ANQGSEA. V lost 6 bases and J lost 3, with 16 bases in between. The CDR3 has 14 residues. In DNA form, the CDR3 reads TGCAGCGTCTCTCTAATGATGCTTACAGATACGCAGTATTTT. Translating gives CSVSLMMLTDTQYF.

This clonotype was found many times. V gene TRBV20-1 combines with J gene TRBJ2-1, with 8 bases identical to TRBD2. Trimming removed 0 bases from V and 5 bases from J; junction bases left unmatched: 6. The length of the CDR3 is 15 residues. Germline CDR1 and CDR2: DFQATT and SNEGSKA (reference sequence). CDR3 nucleotides: TGCAGTGCTAGAGACCCAGCGGGAGAGCACAATGAGCAGTTCTTC. This codes for CSARDPAGEHNEQFF.

This clonotype was picked up one time. CDR3 region: CASSYEYPSEQYF. In nucleotides, the CDR3 is TGTGCCAGCAGTTACGAGTATCCCTCCGAGCAGTACTTC. This chain joins TRBV6-2 or TRBV6-3 and TRBJ2-7; D gene uncertain. CDR1 and CDR2 from the germline V gene are MNHEY and SVGEGT. V was trimmed by 2 bases and J by 6 bases, leaving 11 bases between them. The CDR3 runs 13 residues.

This clonotype was observed a few times. CDR3 sequence (DNA): TGTGCCAGCTCATCTGTTACACCGGGACAGGATTATTCACCCCTCCACTTT. It specifies CASSSVTPGQDYSPLHF. J is TRBJ1-6 and V is TRBV18; the match to TRBD1 covers 8 bases. Germline CDR1 is KGHSH and CDR2 is LQKENI. V lost 5 bases to trimming and J lost 8 bases; unmatched junction nucleotides: 14. This CDR3 is 17 amino acids long.

CDR3 residues: CASSPSSGRGPYEQYF. The CDR3 coding sequence is TGTGCCAGCAGCCCCTCAAGCGGGAGGGGACCCTACGAGCAGTACTTC. The chain links TRBV7-9 to TRBJ2-7; 10 bases match TRBD2. The ends lost 5 bases at V and 2 bases at J; junction bases unmatched: 9. The CDR3 is made up of 16 amino acids. Per germline, CDR1 SEHNR and CDR2 FQNEAQ (reference sequence).

This clonotype was detected a few times. J is TRBJ2-7 and V is TRBV5-6; TRBD1 matches at 8 bases. CDR1 and CDR2 (germline): SGHDT, YYEEEE. This CDR3 has 15 amino acids. V was pared by 0 bases and J by 7 bases, with 9 bases of the junction left unmatched. CDR3 loop: CASSLDLDRVEEQYF. CDR3 sequence (DNA): TGTGCCAGCAGCTTGGATTTGGACAGGGTCGAGGAGCAGTACTTC.

This clonotype was recorded many times. The rearrangement uses TRBV12-3 or TRBV12-4 and TRBJ1-2, with 7 nucleotides matching TRBD1. V trimming: 6 bases; J trimming: 0 bases; junction bases outside the gene matches: 4. The CDR3 is 14 residues long. The CDR3 here is CASRRQGPNYGYTF. DNA of the CDR3: TGTGCCAGCAGGCGACAGGGCCCTAACTATGGCTACACCTTC.

This clonotype turned up a few times. V is TRBV30 and J is TRBJ2-7, with 9 bases identical to TRBD2. There are 13 residues in the CDR3. The junction had 6 bases not matched to a gene; V was cut back by 3 bases and J by 6 bases. Germline loops: CDR1 GTSNPN, CDR2 SVGIG (reference sequence). In DNA, the CDR3 is TGTGCCTGGAGAAATAGCGGGAGCGGCGAGCAGTACTTC. Amino acid sequence: CAWRNSGSGEQYF.

There are a few counts of this clonotype. The CDR3 region is CASSKTGSQTEAFF. Here the CDR3 DNA reads TGTGCCAGCAGCAAAACCGGGTCCCAGACTGAAGCTTTCTTT. The gene calls are TRBV7-3 and TRBJ1-1; D is ambiguous. The CDR3 extends over 14 amino acids. The germline CDR1 and CDR2 sequences are SGHTA and FQGTGA. V dropped 5 bases and J dropped 5 bases, with 15 bases sitting between them.

There are many counts of this clonotype. The rearrangement links TRBV7-2 to TRBJ2-1, with D possibly TRBD2 on 5 matching bases. The CDR3 loop spans 14 amino acids. Germline V gene data show CDR1 as SGHTA and CDR2 as FQGNSA. The V and J ends lost 5 bases and 2 bases respectively, with 10 bases between them. CDR3 sequence: CASSLDGTYNEQFF. The DNA of the CDR3 is TGTGCCAGCAGCCTCGACGGGACCTACAATGAGCAGTTCTTC.

This chain joins TRBV7-9 and TRBJ2-7; D is unclear. The CDR3 length is 12 residues. Trimming removed 4 bases at V and 3 bases at J, with 7 bases between. Germline loops: CDR1 SEHNR, CDR2 FQNEAQ (reference sequence). This CDR3 is CASSSTLYEQYF. The CDR3 nucleotides read TGTGCCAGCAGCTCCACACTCTACGAGCAGTACTTC.